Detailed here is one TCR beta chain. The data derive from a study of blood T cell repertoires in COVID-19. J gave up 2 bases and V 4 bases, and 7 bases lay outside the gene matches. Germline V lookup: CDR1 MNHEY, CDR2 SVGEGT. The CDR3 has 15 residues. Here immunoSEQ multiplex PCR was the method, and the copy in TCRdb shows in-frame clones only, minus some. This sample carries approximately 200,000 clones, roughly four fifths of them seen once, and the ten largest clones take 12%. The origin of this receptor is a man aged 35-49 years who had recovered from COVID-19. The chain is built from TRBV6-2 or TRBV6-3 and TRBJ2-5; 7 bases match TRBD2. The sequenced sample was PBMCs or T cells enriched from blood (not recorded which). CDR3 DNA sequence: TGTGCCAGCAGTTCCCGGGACTACGTACAAGAGACCCAGTACTTC. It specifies CASSSRDYVQETQYF.